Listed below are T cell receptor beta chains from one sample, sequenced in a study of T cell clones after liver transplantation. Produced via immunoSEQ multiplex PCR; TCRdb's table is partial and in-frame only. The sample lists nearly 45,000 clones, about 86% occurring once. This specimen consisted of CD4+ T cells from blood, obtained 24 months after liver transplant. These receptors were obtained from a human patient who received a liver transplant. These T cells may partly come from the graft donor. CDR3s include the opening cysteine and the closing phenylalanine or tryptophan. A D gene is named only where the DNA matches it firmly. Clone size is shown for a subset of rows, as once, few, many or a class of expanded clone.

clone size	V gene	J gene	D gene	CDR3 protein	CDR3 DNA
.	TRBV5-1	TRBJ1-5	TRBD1	CASSDGTGASQPQHF	TGCGCCAGCAGCGACGGGACAGGGGCTAGTCAGCCCCAGCATTTT
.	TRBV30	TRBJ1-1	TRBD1	CAWSEETGRITEAFF	TGTGCCTGGAGTGAGGAGACAGGGAGGATCACTGAAGCTTTCTTT
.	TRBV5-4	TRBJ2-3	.	CASSFGWGRGTDTQYF	TGTGCCAGCAGCTTCGGGTGGGGTCGGGGCACAGATACGCAGTATTTT
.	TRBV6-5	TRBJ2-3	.	CASSYRRYLVDTQYF	TGTGCCAGCAGTTATCGACGGTACCTGGTGGATACGCAGTATTTT
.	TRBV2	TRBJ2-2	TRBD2	CASSDSGGFGELFF	TGTGCCAGCAGTGATAGCGGGGGATTCGGGGAGCTGTTTTTT
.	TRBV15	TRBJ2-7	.	CATSRADLSYEQYF	TGTGCCACCAGCAGAGCTGACCTCTCCTACGAGCAGTACTTC
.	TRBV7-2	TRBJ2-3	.	CASSSRGANTDTQYF	TGTGCCAGCAGCTCCAGGGGGGCAAACACAGATACGCAGTATTTT
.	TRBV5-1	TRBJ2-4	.	CASSLALGQNIQYF	TGCGCCAGCAGCTTGGCTCTGGGGCAAAACATTCAGTACTTC
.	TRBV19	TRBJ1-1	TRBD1	CASSSRDRGNTEAFF	TGTGCCAGTAGTAGCCGGGACAGGGGTAACACTGAAGCTTTCTTT
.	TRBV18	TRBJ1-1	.	CASSPRSAQGYTEAFF	TGTGCCAGCTCACCGCGAAGTGCCCAGGGCTACACTGAAGCTTTCTTT
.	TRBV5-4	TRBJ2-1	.	CASSAFGEQFF	TGTGCCAGCAGCGCTTTTGGGGAGCAGTTCTTC
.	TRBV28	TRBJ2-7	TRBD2	CASRLTSGTYEQYF	TGTGCCAGCAGGCTGACTAGCGGGACCTACGAGCAGTACTTC
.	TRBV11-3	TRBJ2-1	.	CASSSFPPVQFF	TGTGCCAGCAGCAGTTTCCCCCCCGTGCAGTTCTTC
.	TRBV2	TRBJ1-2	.	CASSEAGSYYGYTF	TGTGCCAGCAGTGAAGCGGGCAGCTACTATGGCTACACCTTC
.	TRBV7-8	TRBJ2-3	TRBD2	CASSLVPGPGGTQYF	TGTGCCAGCAGCTTAGTTCCAGGGCCGGGGGGTACGCAGTATTTT
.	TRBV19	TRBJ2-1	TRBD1	CASSGQVNEQFF	TGTGCCAGTAGCGGACAGGTCAATGAGCAGTTCTTC
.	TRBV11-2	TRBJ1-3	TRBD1	CASSSTRQGGNTIYF	TGTGCCAGCAGCTCAACTCGACAGGGTGGGAACACCATATATTTT
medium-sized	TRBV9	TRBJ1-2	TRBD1	CASSVGGQGNYGYTF	TGTGCCAGCAGCGTAGGAGGACAGGGAAACTATGGCTACACCTTC
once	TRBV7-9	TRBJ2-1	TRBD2	CASRLAGGPVGNEQFF	TGTGCCAGCAGATTAGCGGGAGGGCCAGTCGGAAATGAGCAGTTCTTC
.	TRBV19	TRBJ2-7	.	CASSIGRRVNEQYF	TGTGCCAGTAGTATAGGCCGCAGGGTTAACGAGCAGTACTTC
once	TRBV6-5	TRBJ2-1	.	CASSYVPTGLNEQFF	TGTGCCAGCAGTTATGTCCCGACAGGTTTGAATGAGCAGTTCTTC
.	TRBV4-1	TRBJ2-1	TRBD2	CASSQDSTSGRIYNEQFF	TGCGCCAGCAGCCAAGATTCGACTAGCGGGAGGATTTACAATGAGCAGTTCTTC
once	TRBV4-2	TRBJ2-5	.	CASSQALQGPEETQYF	TGTGCCAGCAGCCAAGCCCTCCAGGGGCCCGAAGAGACCCAGTACTTC
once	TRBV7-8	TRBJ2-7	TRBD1	CASSLRDRGEQYF	TGTGCCAGCAGCTTACGCGACAGGGGTGAGCAGTACTTC
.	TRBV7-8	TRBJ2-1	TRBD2	CASSSLAGGRNNEQFF	TGTGCCAGCAGCTCCCTAGCGGGGGGCCGGAACAATGAGCAGTTCTTC
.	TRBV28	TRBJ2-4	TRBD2	CASSLAGGAKNIQYF	TGTGCCAGCAGTTTAGCGGGGGGAGCCAAAAACATTCAGTACTTC
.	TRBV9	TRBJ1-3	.	CASKVLSPGNTIYF	TGTGCCAGCAAGGTTCTCTCCCCTGGAAACACCATATATTTT
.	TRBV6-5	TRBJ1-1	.	CASSWGGSVNTEAFF	TGTGCCAGCAGTTGGGGGGGTTCGGTGAACACTGAAGCTTTCTTT
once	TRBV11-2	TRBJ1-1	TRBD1	CASSAGPSRGAFF	TGTGCCAGCAGCGCCGGGCCCTCCAGGGGGGCTTTCTTT
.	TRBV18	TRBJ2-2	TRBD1	CASSPTFLGDRARTGELFF	TGTGCCAGCTCACCGACATTCTTGGGAGACAGGGCCCGCACCGGGGAGCTGTTTTTT
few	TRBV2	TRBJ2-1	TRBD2	CASSDSGGAGNEQFF	TGTGCCAGCTCCGATAGCGGGGGGGCCGGGAATGAGCAGTTCTTC
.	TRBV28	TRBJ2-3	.	CASSFNPRSGGLSTDTQYF	TGTGCCAGCAGTTTTAACCCCAGGAGTGGGGGGCTTAGCACAGATACGCAGTATTTT
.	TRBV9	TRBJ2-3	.	CASSPQHTQYF	TGTGCCAGCAGCCCTCAGCACACGCAGTATTTT
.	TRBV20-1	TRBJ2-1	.	CSARDLGEQFF	TGCAGTGCTAGAGATTTAGGTGAGCAGTTCTTC
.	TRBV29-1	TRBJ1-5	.	CSVEEGKDYSNQPQHF	TGCAGCGTTGAAGAAGGTAAAGACTATAGCAATCAGCCCCAGCATTTT
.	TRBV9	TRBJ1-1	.	CASSVDPQGTEAFF	TGTGCCAGCAGCGTAGACCCCCAGGGCACTGAAGCTTTCTTT
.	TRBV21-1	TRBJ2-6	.	CASSKDPGGPSGANVLTF	TGTGCCAGCAGCAAAGATCCAGGGGGCCCATCTGGGGCCAACGTCCTGACTTTC
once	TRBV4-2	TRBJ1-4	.	CASSQPGHLGEKLFF	TGTGCCAGCAGCCAACCGGGACATTTGGGGGAAAAACTGTTTTTT
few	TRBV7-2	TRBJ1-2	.	CASSSGSGGYTF	TGTGCCAGCAGCTCCGGAAGTGGGGGCTACACCTTC
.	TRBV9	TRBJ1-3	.	CASSETSGNTIYF	TGTGCCAGCAGCGAGACTTCCGGAAACACCATATATTTT
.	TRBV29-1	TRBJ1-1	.	CSDTHGNTEAFF	TGCAGCGACACGCACGGGAACACTGAAGCTTTCTTT
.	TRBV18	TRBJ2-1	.	CASSPSPHNEQFF	TGTGCCAGCTCACCGTCTCCGCACAATGAGCAGTTCTTC
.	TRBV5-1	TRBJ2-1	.	CASSPDPLVPSYNEQFF	TGCGCCAGCAGCCCCGACCCCCTAGTTCCCTCCTACAATGAGCAGTTCTTC
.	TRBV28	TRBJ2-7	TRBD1	CASRTGSPPYEQYF	TGTGCCAGCAGGACAGGGTCCCCTCCCTACGAGCAGTACTTC
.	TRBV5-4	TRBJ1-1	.	CASSLDPRAEAFF	TGTGCCAGCAGCTTGGACCCGAGGGCTGAAGCTTTCTTT
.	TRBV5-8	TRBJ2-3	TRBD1	CASSLGRGLITDTQYF	TGTGCCAGCAGCTTGGGCAGGGGGCTTATAACAGATACGCAGTATTTT